The 32 T cell receptor beta chains below were found in one sample sequenced in a study of response to subunit inactivated influenza vaccine. TCRdb redid the calling of the RT-PCR reads with MiXCR, one entry per CDR3 protein. Of around 570,000 distinct CDR3 sequences detected, 7.5% to 8.5% appear once; the ten largest clones hold 10% to 15%. The sequences come from PBMCs from blood, collected around 25 months after vaccination. These receptors came from a man aged 45-69 years who received an inactivated influenza vaccine.

This clonotype was seen at least ten times. This chain uses TRBV29-1 with TRBJ2-1; D is possibly TRBD1 or TRBD2 (5 bases each). Germline CDR1 SQVTM, CDR2 ANQGSEA. This CDR3 spans 13 amino acids. The V and J ends lost 6 bases and 4 bases respectively, with 13 bases between them. Here the CDR3 reads CSVGPSLYNEQFF. The CDR3 region has the DNA TGCAGCGTGGGACCCTCCTTGTACAATGAGCAGTTCTTC.

This clonotype has just a few counts. This chain connects TRBV25-1 to TRBJ2-5; possible D gene TRBD2, 5 bases. Trimming left V 6 bases short and J 5 bases short, with 19 bases between. This CDR3 has 15 residues. Germline V gene lookup returns CDR1 MGHDK and CDR2 SYGVNS. Here the CDR3 DNA reads TGTGCCAGCAGAGCTTCCCGCCCCTGGGAGGAGACCCAGTACTTC. This gives the protein CASRASRPWEETQYF.

This clonotype has only a few counts. The chain uses TRBV5-1 and TRBJ2-7; D remains ambiguous. The CDR3 length is 13 residues. V was cut by 0 bases and J by 4 bases, with 8 bases left in between. Germline V CDR1 and CDR2: SGHRS, YFSETQ. CDR3 DNA: TGCGCCAGCAGCTTGGATCTTATTTACGAGCAGTACTTC. Encoded protein: CASSLDLIYEQYF.

This chain links TRBV7-2 with TRBJ2-3, with 8 bases identical to TRBD1. Per germline, CDR1 SGHTA and CDR2 FQGNSA. The CDR3 has 16 residues. V was clipped by 2 bases and J by 2 bases; unmatched bases: 6. This CDR3 reads CASSLTGGVPTDTQYF. CDR3 DNA sequence: TGTGCCAGCAGCTTAACAGGGGGTGTCCCCACAGATACGCAGTATTTT.

This clonotype occurred many times. This sequence joins TRBV4-3 and TRBJ2-7; 10 bases are shared with TRBD2. This CDR3 has 19 amino acids. Germline CDR1 and CDR2: LGHNA and YSLEER. Trimming at V came to 0 bases and at J to 1 base, leaving 12 bases not matched to a gene. Here the CDR3 reads CASSQDWIGSGRLSYEQYF. The DNA of the CDR3 is TGCGCCAGCAGCCAAGATTGGATCGGTAGCGGGAGGTTATCCTACGAGCAGTACTTC.

In its sample, this clonotype was seen many times. The rearrangement links TRBV10-3 to TRBJ1-2; D gene unclear. Deletions cut 6 bases from V and 1 base from J, with 9 bases between. Germline CDR1 and CDR2: ENHRY and SYGVKD. The CDR3 sequence is 13 residues long. For the CDR3, the DNA is TGTGCCATCAGCTCAGACGATAACTATGGCTACACCTTC. As protein: CAISSDDNYGYTF.

This clonotype was seen more than once but under ten times. The V gene is TRBV4-3, the J gene TRBJ2-3; TRBD2 aligns across 7 bases. J gave up 6 bases and V 0 bases, and 3 bases lay outside the gene matches. Germline CDR1 reads LGHNA; CDR2 reads YSLEER. CDR3 length equals 14 residues. The CDR3: CASSQDRGVDTQYF. For the CDR3, the DNA is TGCGCCAGCAGCCAAGATCGGGGGGTCGATACGCAGTATTTT.

As for this clonotype: The junction departs from the called germline gene at one end, perhaps through a read error. CDR3 bases: TGCAGTGGAACGCGGGATCTGAGTAATGAGCAGATCTTC. Amino acids: CSGTRDLSNEQIF. This chain uses TRBV20-1 with TRBJ2-1, with a tentative D call TRBD2 (6 bases). The CDR3 runs 13 residues. Germline assignment: CDR1 DFQATT and CDR2 SNEGSKA (reference sequence).

There are a few counts of this clonotype. The V call is TRBV4-3, the J call TRBJ2-2; no definite D call. The germline gives CDR1 LGHNA, CDR2 YSLEER. The CDR3 is made up of 16 amino acids. V lost 1 base, J lost 0 bases, and 9 bases lay in between. In nucleotides, the CDR3 is TGCGCCAGCAGCCAAGTATATCCCTCGAACACCGGGGAGCTGTTTTTT. Translating it yields CASSQVYPSNTGELFF.

This clonotype was observed many times. The chain recombines TRBV9 with TRBJ2-5; D could derive from TRBD1 or TRBD2 (5 bases each). The germline V gene encodes CDR1 SGDLS and CDR2 YYNGEE. The CDR3 covers 15 residues. Trimming shortened V by 0 bases and J by 2 bases, and 11 bases separated the two germline ends. The DNA for the CDR3 is TGTGCCAGCAGCGTAGCTTGGGGGTTTCAAGAGACCCAGTACTTC. Translation gives CASSVAWGFQETQYF.

The chain carries TRBV20-1 and TRBJ2-4, with 9 bases matching TRBD2. The V and J ends lost 5 bases and 5 bases, in that order; junction bases with no gene match: 10. Germline-derived CDR1 and CDR2 are DFQATT and SNEGSKA (reference sequence). This CDR3 contains 15 residues. Here the CDR3 reads CSAPDPRGGQNIQYF. DNA of the CDR3: TGCAGTGCTCCAGACCCGCGGGGGGGCCAAAACATTCAGTACTTC.

The sample holds a few counts of this clonotype. The chain couples TRBV20-1 to TRBJ2-3; 8 bases fit TRBD2. This CDR3 is built from 13 residues. Unmatched junction bases numbered 1, after V lost 3 bases and J lost 2 bases. Germline assignment: CDR1 DFQATT and CDR2 SNEGSKA (reference sequence). CDR3 sequence: CSARGLDTDTQYF. In nucleotides, the CDR3 is TGCAGTGCTAGGGGACTAGACACAGATACGCAGTATTTT.

V gene TRBV19 combines with J gene TRBJ1-2; no clear D gene. V was clipped by 5 bases and J by 5 bases, with 18 bases between them. This CDR3 has 15 residues. The V gene's germline CDR1 is LNHDA and CDR2 SQIVND (reference sequence). CDR3: CASSGGDPWRYGYTF. The CDR3 nucleotides read TGTGCCAGTAGTGGCGGGGATCCATGGAGGTATGGCTACACCTTC.

This clonotype occurred many times. The chain couples TRBV7-9 to TRBJ1-2, with D unclear. The ends were cut back, 5 bases at V and 8 bases at J, with 12 bases in the middle. The CDR3 has 12 amino acids. Germline assignment: CDR1 SEHNR and CDR2 FQNEAQ (reference sequence). CDR3 protein: CASSPGRGGYTF. Written as DNA, the CDR3 is TGTGCCAGCAGCCCGGGCCGCGGGGGCTACACCTTC. Full variable domain (outside the CDR3, taken from reference TRBV7-9 and TRBJ1-2): DTGVSQNPRHKITKRGQNVTFRCDPISEHNRLYWYRQTLGQGPEFLTYFQNEAQLEKSRLLSDRFSAERPKGSFSTLEIQRTEQGDSAMYLCASSPGRGGYTFGSGTRLTVV.

The chain recombines TRBV20-1 with TRBJ1-4; D ambiguous. CDR1 DFQATT and CDR2 SNEGSKA come from the germline V gene (reference sequence). The CDR3 is 13 residues long. The V gene lost 6 bases and the J gene lost 6 bases, with 14 bases spanning the gap. CDR3 nucleotide sequence: TGCAGTGCCCCGTCGGACGCAGATGAAAAACTGTTTTTT. This codes for CSAPSDADEKLFF.

This clonotype was counted ten times or more. The V and J genes are TRBV3-1 and TRBJ2-2; 9 nucleotides match TRBD1. Trimming took 8 bases from V and 5 from J; bases not matched to a gene: 6. Germline values: CDR1 LGHDT, CDR2 YNNKEL (reference sequence). The CDR3 runs to 14 residues. The CDR3 here is CASGGQGMTGELFF. CDR3 DNA sequence: TGTGCCAGCGGAGGACAGGGGATGACCGGGGAGCTGTTTTTT.

The V gene is TRBV3-1, the J gene TRBJ2-5, with D uncertain. This CDR3 has 11 amino acids. Germline CDR1 LGHDT, CDR2 YNNKEL (reference sequence). V dropped 1 base and J dropped 10 bases, with 7 bases sitting between them. Here the CDR3 DNA reads TGTGCCAGCAGCCAAGGAGGATTCCAGTACTTC. This gives the protein CASSQGGFQYF.

Many counts were recorded for this clonotype. V and J are TRBV13 and TRBJ2-3, with a tentative D call TRBD1 (5 bases). V was clipped by 2 bases and J by 6 bases, with 9 bases between them. This CDR3 contains 13 residues. Germline CDR1 is PRHDT and CDR2 is FYEKMQ (reference sequence). This CDR3 reads CASSLWGSDTQYF. DNA for the CDR3: TGTGCCAGCAGCTTATGGGGCTCCGATACGCAGTATTTT.

This clonotype has a handful of counts. The chain is built from TRBV11-2 and TRBJ1-4, with unresolved D. CDR1 SGHAT and CDR2 FQNNGV come from the germline V gene. This CDR3 region has 16 residues. V was cut by 3 bases and J by 5 bases, with 16 bases left in between. CDR3 DNA sequence: TGTGCCAGCAGCTTTCGGGGAAGCAGCTCAAATGAAAAACTGTTTTTT. Translated, it gives CASSFRGSSSNEKLFF.

This clonotype was observed at least ten times. The chain links TRBV7-2 to TRBJ2-3; TRBD2 aligns across 7 bases. Germline lookup yields CDR1 SGHTA and CDR2 FQGNSA. The CDR3 is 14 amino acids. Trimming removed 9 bases from V and 1 base from J; junction bases left unmatched: 7. The CDR3 here is CASKVGRGTDTQYF. In DNA, the CDR3 is TGTGCCAGTAAGGTTGGGAGGGGCACAGATACGCAGTATTTT.

Only a few counts were recorded for this clonotype. The chain combines TRBV27 with TRBJ1-4; a weak D match, TRBD1 (5 bases). Trimming left V 4 bases short and J 7 bases short, with 13 bases between. The CDR3 is 14 residues long. Per germline, CDR1 MNHEY and CDR2 SMNVEV (reference sequence). The CDR3 reads CASSSDRSFEKLFF. The CDR3 DNA is TGTGCCAGCAGTTCAGACAGATCCTTTGAAAAACTGTTTTTT. Full variable domain (remainder filled in from reference TRBV27 and TRBJ1-4): EAQVTQNPRYLITVTGKKLTVTCSQNMNHEYMSWYRQDPGLGLRQIYYSMNVEVTDKGDVPEGYKVSRKEKRNFPLILESPSPNQTSLYFCASSSDRSFEKLFFGSGTQLSVL.

This rearrangement joins TRBV12-3 or TRBV12-4 to TRBJ2-4; 8 nucleotides line up with TRBD2. CDR3 length equals 14 residues. Unmatched junction bases numbered 8, after V lost 7 bases and J lost 6 bases. CDR3 sequence reads: CASTPSGGINIQYF. The CDR3 bases are TGTGCCAGCACCCCAAGCGGGGGTATAAACATTCAGTACTTC.

This clonotype turned up a few times. This rearrangement joins TRBV10-2 to TRBJ2-2, with 12 bases matching TRBD2. Germline CDR1 reads WSHSY; CDR2 reads SAAADI. V shed 6 bases and J 0 bases; nucleotides not matched to a gene: 8. The CDR3 loop spans 18 amino acids. The chain's CDR3 is CASRISGLAGTNTGELFF. For the CDR3, the DNA is TGCGCCAGCAGAATCTCCGGACTAGCGGGGACGAACACCGGGGAGCTGTTTTTT.

The chain recombines TRBV11-3 with TRBJ2-3; the D call may be TRBD1 or TRBD2 (5 bases each). Germline V gene data show CDR1 as SGHNT and CDR2 as YENEEA. The CDR3 length is 12 residues. Trimming shortened V by 5 bases and J by 5 bases, and 8 bases separated the two germline ends. CDR3 region: CASSARGDTQYF. In DNA, the CDR3 is TGTGCCAGCAGCGCGAGGGGAGATACGCAGTATTTT.

This clonotype was seen repeatedly, ten times or more. The J gene is TRBJ2-1, the V gene TRBV27, with 7 positions matching TRBD2. V shed 4 bases, J shed 6 bases, and the junction held 9 bases outside the gene matches. The CDR3 runs 15 residues. Germline-derived CDR1 and CDR2 are MNHEY and SMNVEV (reference sequence). The CDR3 sequence is CASSSAAGVGNEQFF. CDR3 bases: TGTGCCAGCAGTTCCGCGGCGGGGGTGGGCAATGAGCAGTTCTTC.

V and J are TRBV5-4 and TRBJ2-1; weak D call: TRBD1 (5 bases). The CDR3 covers 15 residues. V lost 0 bases to trimming and J lost 8 bases, with 15 bases between them. Germline CDR1 is SGHNT and CDR2 is YYREEE (reference sequence). CDR3 sequence: CASSLGGHRSDEQFF. CDR3 sequence (DNA): TGTGCCAGCAGCTTGGGCGGACACCGCTCGGATGAGCAGTTCTTC.

The chain employs TRBV29-1 and TRBJ1-4; D uncertain. CDR1 is SQVTM, CDR2 ANQGSEA, per germline. There are 13 residues in the CDR3. Trimming removed 5 bases from V and 8 bases from J, with 15 bases in between. The CDR3 spells CSVMGPDGEKLFF. The DNA for the CDR3 is TGCAGCGTTATGGGTCCCGACGGGGAAAAACTGTTTTTT.

The chain is built from TRBV5-6 and TRBJ2-7; D remains unclear. This CDR3 has 16 residues. Germline loops: CDR1 SGHDT, CDR2 YYEEEE. Trimming left V 0 bases short and J 5 bases short, with 18 bases between. The CDR3 sequence is CASSLAVTGGRDEQYF. The DNA for the CDR3 is TGTGCCAGCAGCTTGGCCGTAACGGGCGGTCGGGACGAGCAGTACTTC.

This clonotype was recorded many times. The rearrangement uses TRBV11-2 and TRBJ2-3; 7 nucleotides line up with TRBD2. V shed 5 bases and J 2 bases; nucleotides not matched to a gene: 4. The CDR3 loop spans 14 amino acids. CDR1 is SGHAT, CDR2 FQNNGV, per germline. For the CDR3, the DNA is TGTGCCAGCAGCGCAAGCGGGGCCACAGATACGCAGTATTTT. Encoded protein: CASSASGATDTQYF.

This clonotype was counted a few times. The V gene is TRBV4-1, the J gene TRBJ1-5; the D is unclear. The V end was cut by 0 bases, the J end by 5 bases, with 11 bases between. The CDR3 is made up of 15 amino acids. Germline V CDR1 and CDR2: MGHRA, YSYEKL. The CDR3 reads CASSQDSNHDQPQHF. CDR3 nucleotide sequence: TGCGCCAGCAGCCAAGACAGTAACCATGATCAGCCCCAGCATTTT.

This clonotype has just a few counts. This sequence joins TRBV3-1 and TRBJ2-2; possibly TRBD2 for D (6 bases). CDR1 and CDR2 (germline): LGHDT, YNNKEL (reference sequence). Trimming pared 1 base from V and 6 bases from J, leaving 15 bases between. This CDR3 is 16 amino acids long. For the CDR3, the DNA is TGTGCCAGCAGCCAAGGCCCTAGCGATAGGGCCGGGGAGCTGTTTTTT. Translated, it gives CASSQGPSDRAGELFF.

This chain links TRBV27 with TRBJ1-6; 11 bases map to TRBD1. The germline gives CDR1 MNHEY, CDR2 SMNVEV (reference sequence). The CDR3 contains 15 residues. Trimming took 6 bases from V and 11 from J; bases not matched to a gene: 9. CDR3 region: CASRSGQGGSAPLHF. CDR3 sequence (DNA): TGTGCCAGCAGATCGGGACAGGGGGGGTCGGCACCCCTCCACTTT.